Listed below are T cell receptor beta chains from one sample, sequenced in a study of TIL therapy for anti-PD-1-resistant metastatic lung cancer. Assay used: immunoSEQ multiplex PCR; TCRdb lists only in-frame clones, some missing. Of 95,000 or so clones listed, under 70% were seen once; the top ten hold around 9.9%. The input for sequencing was tumor tissue, taken at baseline. The receptors originated from a person aged 25 to 80 with non-small cell lung cancer. The CDR3 runs from the conserved cysteine through the conserved F or W. Fields, in order: clone size, V gene, J gene, D gene, CDR3 DNA, CDR3 protein. D genes are given only for firm matches. Rows give clone size only sometimes, using once, few, many, or a class for an expanded clone.

clone_size: -; v_call: TRBV2; j_call: TRBJ1-6; d_call: TRBD1; cdr3_nt: TGTGCCAGCAGTTACAGGGGTTACTCACCCCTCCACTTT; cdr3_aa: CASSYRGYSPLHF
clone_size: -; v_call: TRBV29-1; j_call: TRBJ2-7; d_call: -; cdr3_nt: TGCAGCGTGGGGACCGGCTACGAGCAGTACTTC; cdr3_aa: CSVGTGYEQYF
clone_size: -; v_call: TRBV7-9; j_call: TRBJ1-5; d_call: -; cdr3_nt: TGTGCCAGCAGCTATCATTCGGGACATCTAAATCAGCCCCAGCATTTT; cdr3_aa: CASSYHSGHLNQPQHF
clone_size: -; v_call: TRBV29-1; j_call: TRBJ2-7; d_call: TRBD1; cdr3_nt: TGCAGCGCTCGGGACAGGGGCGAGCAGTACTTC; cdr3_aa: CSARDRGEQYF
clone_size: -; v_call: TRBV6-2/TRBV6-3; j_call: TRBJ2-7; d_call: TRBD1; cdr3_nt: TGTGCCAGCAGTCAGGGCGGAGGACAGGGGTTTTACGAGCAGTACTTC; cdr3_aa: CASSQGGGQGFYEQYF
clone_size: -; v_call: TRBV3-1/TRBV3-2; j_call: TRBJ2-2; d_call: -; cdr3_nt: TGTGCCAGCAGCCAATACGGGGAGGACACCGGGGAGCTGTTTTTT; cdr3_aa: CASSQYGEDTGELFF
clone_size: few; v_call: TRBV7-2; j_call: TRBJ2-5; d_call: TRBD2; cdr3_nt: TGTGCCAGCAGCTTCGGACTAGCCCGCGAGACCCAGTACTTC; cdr3_aa: CASSFGLARETQYF
clone_size: few; v_call: TRBV7-2; j_call: TRBJ1-1; d_call: -; cdr3_nt: TGTGCCAGCATCCTAAGGGCCAGGCAGAACACTGAAGCTTTCTTT; cdr3_aa: CASILRARQNTEAFF
clone_size: -; v_call: TRBV28; j_call: TRBJ2-1; d_call: TRBD2; cdr3_nt: TGTGCCAGCAGTTCCCTTCAGCGGGAGGGCCGCGATGAGCAGTTCTTC; cdr3_aa: CASSSLQREGRDEQFF
clone_size: -; v_call: TRBV9; j_call: TRBJ1-2; d_call: -; cdr3_nt: TGTGCCAGCAGCGTAGAGCCGGGGGTGGGTGGCTACACCTTC; cdr3_aa: CASSVEPGVGGYTF
clone_size: -; v_call: TRBV28; j_call: TRBJ2-1; d_call: -; cdr3_nt: TGTGCCAGCCACGGATGGAATGAGCAGTTCTTC; cdr3_aa: CASHGWNEQFF
clone_size: few; v_call: TRBV19; j_call: TRBJ1-4; d_call: -; cdr3_nt: TGTGCCAGTAGTCGAGGGTCAGAAAAACTGTTTTTT; cdr3_aa: CASSRGSEKLFF
clone_size: -; v_call: TRBV6-4; j_call: TRBJ2-7; d_call: -; cdr3_nt: TGTGCCAGCAGTGACAGGTATGGCGAGCAGTACTTC; cdr3_aa: CASSDRYGEQYF
clone_size: many; v_call: TRBV25-1; j_call: TRBJ1-4; d_call: TRBD1; cdr3_nt: TGTGCCAGCAGTGACGGACAGGGGAGAGGAAAACTGTTTTTT; cdr3_aa: CASSDGQGRGKLFF
clone_size: -; v_call: TRBV28; j_call: TRBJ1-2; d_call: TRBD1; cdr3_nt: TGTGCCAGCAGTTTTACTACGGTCAGGGGGGGCTACACCTTC; cdr3_aa: CASSFTTVRGGYTF
clone_size: -; v_call: TRBV9; j_call: TRBJ1-3; d_call: TRBD1; cdr3_nt: TGTGCCAGCAGCACCTATGGGACAGCTGGAAACACCATATATTTT; cdr3_aa: CASSTYGTAGNTIYF
clone_size: once; v_call: TRBV19; j_call: TRBJ2-2; d_call: -; cdr3_nt: TGTGCCAGTAGTTTAGACCAAAACGGGGAGCTGTTTTTT; cdr3_aa: CASSLDQNGELFF
clone_size: -; v_call: TRBV5-1; j_call: TRBJ1-3; d_call: TRBD1; cdr3_nt: TGCGCCAGCAGCTGGGGGACAGGGCAAGCAAGTTCTGGAAACACCATATATTTT; cdr3_aa: CASSWGTGQASSGNTIYF
clone_size: -; v_call: TRBV7-9; j_call: TRBJ2-3; d_call: TRBD2; cdr3_nt: TGTGCCAGCAGCTTAGGGACTAGCGGAATAAGCACAGATACGCAGTATTTT; cdr3_aa: CASSLGTSGISTDTQYF
clone_size: -; v_call: TRBV13; j_call: TRBJ2-3; d_call: TRBD2; cdr3_nt: TGTGCCAGCAGCTTAGGCCTTGGGACTAGCCGGGCAGATACGCAGTATTTT; cdr3_aa: CASSLGLGTSRADTQYF
clone_size: -; v_call: TRBV12-3/TRBV12-4; j_call: TRBJ2-7; d_call: TRBD2; cdr3_nt: TGTGCCAGCAGAGCTAGCGGGGGAGGAGAGCAGTACTTC; cdr3_aa: CASRASGGGEQYF
clone_size: few; v_call: TRBV6-5; j_call: TRBJ1-4; d_call: -; cdr3_nt: TGTGCCAGCAGCCCGGGACGGTCAACTAATGAAAAACTGTTTTTT; cdr3_aa: CASSPGRSTNEKLFF